One sample yielded the 18 T cell receptor beta chains listed below, sequenced in a study of blood T cell repertoires in COVID-19. Using immunoSEQ multiplex PCR, the repertoire was profiled, and TCRdb retains in-frame clones only, with some absent. The sample has about 120,000 clones; 85% are singletons. The source material was peripheral blood. These TCRs come from a man older than 75 with acute or convalescent COVID-19.

This rearrangement joins TRBV6-5 to TRBJ2-1; D may be TRBD2 (5 bases). The germline gives CDR1 MNHEY, CDR2 SVGAGI. The V end was cut by 6 bases, the J end by 5 bases, with 8 bases between. This CDR3 is 12 amino acids long. The DNA of the CDR3 is TGTGCCAGCAGCCCCGGGGACAATGAGCAGTTCTTC. It translates to CASSPGDNEQFF.

The J gene is TRBJ1-1, the V gene TRBV9; the D gene is possibly TRBD1 (5 bases). Germline CDR1 and CDR2: SGDLS and YYNGEE. The CDR3 contains 14 residues. Trimming removed 4 bases from V and 2 bases from J, with 12 bases in between. CDR3 sequence (DNA): TGTGCCAGCAGCTCCGCAGGGATTAACACTGAAGCTTTCTTT. Residues: CASSSAGINTEAFF.

The V and J genes are TRBV6-1 and TRBJ2-7; TRBD2 aligns across 8 bases. Trimming took 0 bases from V and 4 from J; bases not matched to a gene: 8. Germline assignment: CDR1 MNHNS and CDR2 SASEGT. CDR3 length equals 16 residues. CDR3 sequence (DNA): TGTGCCAGCAGTGAAGCGCTTCAAAGCGGGGGATACGAGCAGTACTTC. This translates into CASSEALQSGGYEQYF.

This clone was recorded only once. This sequence joins TRBV6-5 and TRBJ1-1, with D uncertain. The CDR3 extends over 12 amino acids. In germline, CDR1 is MNHEY, CDR2 SVGAGI. V dropped 6 bases and J dropped 1 base, with 6 bases sitting between them. The CDR3 is CASSTKNTEAFF. The CDR3 nucleotides are TGTGCCAGCAGCACAAAGAACACTGAAGCTTTCTTT.

V and J are TRBV19 and TRBJ1-2; no definite D call. This CDR3 contains 16 residues. Germline lookup yields CDR1 LNHDA and CDR2 SQIVND (reference sequence). Trimming removed 7 bases at V and 0 bases at J, with 18 bases between. The CDR3 DNA follows: TGTGCCAGTACCGGCATCGGAGGTGATACTAACTATGGCTACACCTTC. This codes for CASTGIGGDTNYGYTF.

The chain carries TRBV12-3 or TRBV12-4 and TRBJ1-2, with D possibly TRBD1 on 6 matching bases. V was clipped by 4 bases and J by 3 bases, with 9 bases between them. This CDR3 has 13 residues. This CDR3 reads CASSYRVDYGYTF. The CDR3 DNA follows: TGTGCCAGCAGTTACAGGGTAGACTATGGCTACACCTTC.

This chain uses TRBV4-1 with TRBJ1-2; possible D gene TRBD1, 6 bases. CDR3 length: 15 amino acids. Germline V gene lookup returns CDR1 MGHRA and CDR2 YSYEKL. Deletions cut 1 base from V and 3 bases from J, with 12 bases between. The chain's CDR3 is CASSQGEGGYYGYTF. The CDR3 bases are TGCGCCAGCAGCCAAGGAGAAGGGGGTTACTATGGCTACACCTTC.

This clone occurred once. This chain joins TRBV19 and TRBJ1-6; D remains ambiguous. The germline CDR1 and CDR2 sequences are LNHDA and SQIVND (reference sequence). V was clipped by 10 bases and J by 0 bases, with 13 bases between them. The CDR3 has 15 residues. The CDR3 sequence is CATADGSSYNSPLHF. The DNA of the CDR3 is TGTGCCACCGCAGACGGGAGCTCCTATAATTCACCCCTCCACTTT.

The count of this clone is one. The chain couples TRBV28 to TRBJ1-5; D unclear. CDR3 size: 12 residues. The V gene's germline CDR1 is MDHEN and CDR2 SYDVKM. The V and J ends lost 6 bases and 9 bases respectively, with 12 bases between them. DNA of the CDR3: TGTGCCAGCAGCCCTGGTGGGAGGCCCCAGCATTTT. It encodes CASSPGGRPQHF.

The chain recombines TRBV3-1 (or the pseudogene TRBV3-2) with TRBJ2-3; 7 bases match TRBD2. Per the germline V gene, CDR1 is LGHDT and CDR2 is YNNKEL (reference sequence). J lost 5 bases, V lost 0 bases, and 11 bases had no gene match. The CDR3 is 17 amino acids. The CDR3 coding sequence is TGTGCCAGCAGCCAAGATAGGGGCGGGAGTTCGGGAGATACGCAGTATTTT. This sequence encodes CASSQDRGGSSGDTQYF.

On this clone itself: A much larger clone lies a single base off, so this may be a read error. The chain is built from TRBV4-2 and TRBJ1-2; D remains ambiguous. The CDR3 is 12 amino acids. The germline CDR1 and CDR2 sequences are LGHNA and YNFKEQ. V was trimmed by 4 bases and J by 8 bases, leaving 11 bases between them. CDR3 coding DNA: TGTGCCAGCAGCCCGGAGGAGTTCGGCTACACCTTC. The encoded protein is CASSPEEFGYTF.

The genes are TRBV5-4 and TRBJ1-1, with D tentatively TRBD1 (6 bases). There are 15 residues in the CDR3. V was shortened by 0 bases and J by 4 bases, with 13 bases between the two germline ends. The germline V gene encodes CDR1 SGHNT and CDR2 YYREEE (reference sequence). The CDR3 DNA is TGTGCCAGCAGCTTGGAGCGGGGGGCGGGCACTGAAGCTTTCTTT. This translates into CASSLERGAGTEAFF.

The genes are TRBV6-1 and TRBJ1-3, with D unclear. Trimming pared 2 bases from V and 0 bases from J, leaving 5 bases between. This CDR3 spans 14 amino acids. CDR1 is MNHNS, CDR2 SASEGT, per germline. CDR3 sequence reads: CASSETSSGNTIYF. The CDR3 DNA is TGTGCCAGCAGTGAAACCAGCTCTGGAAACACCATATATTTT.

This chain links TRBV6-6 with TRBJ2-7, with 8 bases fitting TRBD1. This CDR3 region has 13 residues. Trimming removed 6 bases from V and 5 bases from J; junction bases left unmatched: 6. Per the germline V gene, CDR1 is MNHNY and CDR2 is SVGAGI (reference sequence). The CDR3 nucleotides are TGTGCCAGCAGCTGGACAGGGCAGGACGAGCAGTACTTC. Its protein is CASSWTGQDEQYF.

The chain has TRBV14 and TRBJ2-1; 7 bases are shared with TRBD2. The germline CDR1 and CDR2 sequences are SGHDN and FVKESK. The V gene end was trimmed by 4 bases and the J gene end by 2 bases; junction bases not matched to a gene: 8. This CDR3 contains 16 residues. The CDR3 region has the DNA TGTGCCAGCAGCCGAATAACTAGCGTTACCTACAATGAGCAGTTCTTC. Protein product: CASSRITSVTYNEQFF.

This chain joins TRBV5-1 and TRBJ1-1; no firm D call. The ends were cut back, 0 bases at V and 3 bases at J, with 6 bases in the middle. Germline CDR1 reads SGHRS; CDR2 reads YFSETQ. The CDR3 sequence is 13 residues long. CDR3 bases: TGCGCCAGCAGCTTGGTCCAGGACACTGAAGCTTTCTTT. It specifies CASSLVQDTEAFF.

A single count supports this clone. The chain has TRBV10-1 and TRBJ1-2, with 8 nucleotides matching TRBD1. J lost 8 bases, V lost 6 bases, and 14 bases had no gene match. The CDR3 sequence is 15 residues long. The V gene's germline CDR1 is WNHNN and CDR2 SYGVQD (reference sequence). The CDR3 coding sequence is TGCGCCAGCAGCGGCCAGATAAGGGACAGGATCGGCTACACCTTC. Its protein product is CASSGQIRDRIGYTF.

This chain's CDR3 is CASSLPPSGGRDTQYF. In DNA, the CDR3 is TGTGCCAGCAGCTTGCCCCCTAGCGGGGGGAGGGATACGCAGTATTTT. The chain carries TRBV7-2 and TRBJ2-3; 11 bases align to TRBD2. With 3 bases clipped from V and 6 bases from J, the junction kept 8 bases outside the gene matches. Germline CDR1 and CDR2: SGHTA and FQGNSA. The CDR3 covers 16 residues.